One T cell receptor (beta chain) is described in this entry. This clone turned up a few times. The target of this receptor is not known. No clone much larger than this one lies a single base away; base qualities are absent. Looking up the germline V gene yields CDR1 SQVTM and CDR2 ANQGSEA. V is clipped by 7 bases and J by 1 base, and the sequence between their germline boundaries is 7 bases long. CDR3 length: 11 amino acids, cysteine to phenylalanine. CDR3 DNA only is kept here, 33 bases in frame from base 1. The data derive from a study of CD8+ T cells in alopecia areata (dated by TCRdb to the late 2010s). Regarding the study in general: Treated patients were enrolled in an open-label pilot trial of oral tofacitinib, 5 to 10 mg twice daily, for moderate-to-severe alopecia areata. Tofacitinib was administered for 6 to 18 months, and 6 months of follow-up off drug were then conducted to assess delayed response and recurrence. High-throughput TCRbeta sequencing was used to examine T cell clonal expansion in alopecia areata in both the C3H/HeJ mouse model and human patients. In humans, TCRbeta sequencing was performed on scalp tissue and on sorted CD4+ and CD8+ peripheral blood T cells from healthy controls and from patients with patchy or totalis/universalis alopecia areata. Biopsies were taken from tofacitinib-treated patients at baseline and at 4 and 24 weeks of treatment, and a later scalp biopsy was taken in several of the tofacitinib-treated patients. Scalp clonality was compared among normal scalp (n=4), patchy alopecia areata scalp (n=8), and alopecia totalis/universalis scalp (n=8). RNA came from the PAXgene miRNA kit for fixed scalp, the miRNeasy kit for PBMCs, and the RNeasy kit for mouse skin. TCRbeta CDR3 regions were amplified by immunoSEQ multiplex PCR using 35 Vbeta forward and 13 Jbeta reverse primers.

The library was obtained by the immunoSEQ multiplex PCR assay. For TCR sequencing, RNA was extracted from every sample and reverse transcribed into cDNA to serve as template. First-strand cDNA was synthesized using SuperScript III with a 2:1 mix of oligo-dT and random hexamers. A synthetic immune receptor repertoire was used to measure amplification bias, and any remaining bias was corrected computationally. In the authors' own workflow: Raw reads were preprocessed to remove errors, and CDR3 was defined according to IMGT conventions as the region from the conserved cysteine to phenylalanine. Clonality was calculated as 1 minus Shannon entropy normalized by log2 of the number of productive unique TCRs. Scalp TCRbeta sequences were cross-referenced with sorted blood CD4 and CD8 repertoires so that the CD4 or CD8 identity of scalp clones could be inferred. The source is immuneACCESS, and TCRdb retained only in-frame sequences with V and J called. Part of the clones is not carried over; for the studies checked, unresolved V genes explain less than half of this, and the remainder is unexplained. V and J calls and clone size follow that table, whereas D and trimming were derived from the DNA. In all, the sample holds more than 150,000 clones, and just under 60% of those were seen once. Around 15% of the sample lies in the top ten.

The sample's time point label is to be understood as: baseline before oral tofacitinib. Lesional scalp punch biopsies and peripheral blood were obtained from alopecia areata patients. PBMCs were isolated by density centrifugation and stained for CD3, CD4 and CD8, and CD4+ and CD8+ T cells were sorted on a FACSAria. Results the study describes overall, beyond this receptor: Unlike mouse skin, which is dominated by gammadelta T cells, normal human skin has resident alphabeta T cells that are also sequenced, and this complicates analysis of the scalp TCR repertoire. Higher clonality and more expanded CD8+ clones were observed in lesional scalp than in normal scalp, particularly in alopecia totalis/universalis, a finding suggestive of antigenic drive. Compared with mice, TCR sequences shared between patients were less clear, possibly partly because of HLA diversity across the patient population.

This TCR came from a human donor with alopecia areata. Source: CD4+ T cells sorted from blood, taken at week 0. Rearrangement joined TRBV29-1 to TRBJ1-2; no D segment can be confidently identified. The DNA reads TGCAGCGCCTTTATTAACTATGGCTACACCTTC. This codes for CSAFINYGYTF.